This paragraph reports one T cell receptor beta chain. What it binds is unknown. CDR3 size: 13 residues. V lost 2 bases and J lost 2, with 7 bases in between. Germline values: CDR1 MNHEY, CDR2 SVGEGT. The data stem from a study of Ad26.COV2.S vaccination and SARS-CoV-2 variants. Broader study findings: Using TCR breadth and depth analyses may have led to underestimated total T cell responses. Breadth of non-spike TCRs did not differ between vaccinees and placebo recipients.

Treatment described: over 15 received Ad26.COV2.S at low or high dose, single or two shots; 5 received placebo; per-sample allocation not given. The study sampled participants on day 63 after the first vaccine or placebo injection. Method: immunoSEQ multiplex PCR; TCRdb's copy keeps in-frame clones and lacks some. The sample consists of about 350,000 clones, about 88% of them appearing once. The receptor comes from a person between 18 and 65 years old who received the Ad26.COV2.S COVID-19 vaccine or a placebo. The V and J genes are TRBV6-2 or TRBV6-3 and TRBJ2-7; no definite D call. The input for sequencing was peripheral blood, taken in a trial of Ad26.COV2.S vaccine versus placebo. In nucleotides, the CDR3 is TGTGCCAGCAGTTACGGGGATGCCTACGAGCAGTACTTC. Amino acid sequence: CASSYGDAYEQYF.